This T cell receptor beta chain was retrieved from a study of cytomegalovirus exposure and HLA in healthy donors. Study-level results: The authors later found TCR association rates varying by HLA locus, with DRB1 most and HLA-C fewest. Prior analysis indicated that the majority of TCR beta V segments exhibited productivity approximately 87% or approximately 30% of the time. TCR beta chains numbering more than 150 were designated cytomegalovirus-associated. Generally TCR sequences proved uncommon, though certain public TCRs appeared in numerous donors.

Germline V gene data show CDR1 as LNHDA and CDR2 as SQIVND (reference sequence). The CDR3 has 14 residues. Trimming pared 5 bases from V and 2 bases from J, leaving 12 bases between. Use of 60 Vbeta and 13 Jbeta primers characterized the PCR. Here immunoSEQ multiplex PCR was the method, and the copy in TCRdb shows in-frame clones only, minus some. The sample has around 150,000 clones, and its top ten clones hold 2% to 2.5%. Note on this clone: Antigen: not known.

This receptor was obtained from a man aged 25-45 years in good health and CMV-seronegative. This rearrangement joins TRBV19 to TRBJ1-1, with a tentative D call TRBD1 (5 bases). The sample was PBMCs. Here the CDR3 DNA reads TGTGCCAGTAGTCCCTGGACACATAACACTGAAGCTTTCTTT. Translating gives CASSPWTHNTEAFF. The full variable domain, in which reference TRBV19 and TRBJ1-1 provide the parts outside the CDR3, is DGGITQSPKYLFRKEGQNVTLSCEQNLNHDAMYWYRQDPGQGLRLIYYSQIVNDFQKGDIAEGYSVSREKKESFPLTVTSAQKNPTAFYLCASSPWTHNTEAFFGQGTRLTVV.